The clone carrying this T cell receptor (beta chain) was seen just once. Its antigen is undetermined. CDR1 is MGHRA, CDR2 YSYEKL, per germline. Between the trimmed V and J ends, which lost 0 bases and 2 bases, there was a span of 8 bases. The CDR3 consists of 14 residues. The sample belongs to a study of vaccination effects on CD4 cells after COVID-19. This table comes from immunoSEQ multiplex PCR, and its TCRdb copy is limited to in-frame clones, with some not included. The repertoire includes around 14,000 clones, over 60% of them detected once, and approximately 9.1% sits in the top ten. With the ViraFEST assay, the study expanded antigen-specific CD4+ T cells using viral peptide pools, then sequenced them. At the end of roughly ten days of culture, CD4+ T cells were isolated. Either the mRNA-1273 or the BNT162b2 vaccine was given to participants as two doses. Among the vaccine recipients, none had a prior SARS-CoV-2 infection, and nucleocapsid antibodies were negative.

The source of this sequence is a human donor who received a COVID-19 vaccine. The material sequenced was CD4+ T cells from PBMCs cultured with SARS-CoV-2 spike peptides, taken after COVID-19 vaccination. The V gene is TRBV4-1, the J gene TRBJ2-7; no definite D call. For the CDR3, the DNA is TGCGCCAGCAGCCAAGATACTGGCCCCTACGAGCAGTACTTC. This encodes CASSQDTGPYEQYF.